This TCR beta chain appears in the sequencing data of a study of T cells in Graves' hyperthyroidism and ophthalmopathy. The CDR3 sequence is 19 residues long. Germline values: CDR1 ENHRY, CDR2 SYGVKD. V gave up 3 bases and J gave up 2 bases, with 22 bases separating them. The TCR beta CDR3 regions underwent amplification using RNA transcripts as the source. A first-round RT-PCR of the TCR CDR3 used the HTBI primer set. TCRdb used MiXCR to reprocess the multiplex PCR reads, holding one entry per CDR3 protein. The sample holds fewer than 650,000 distinct CDR3 sequences, over 35% seen once. The material sequenced was peripheral blood or thyroid tissue (not recorded which). The receptor comes from an adult woman with Graves' disease, either hyperthyroidism or ophthalmopathy (not recorded which). The chain uses TRBV10-3 and TRBJ1-4; a weak D match, TRBD1 (5 bases). CDR3 sequence reads: CAISDFINRDPRTNEKLFF. The CDR3 DNA is TGTGCCATCAGTGACTTCATCAACCGGGACCCTAGGACTAATGAAAAACTGTTTTTT.